Below, 11 T cell receptor beta chains from the same sample are listed, as sequenced in a study of spatial heterogeneity in lung cancer (dated by TCRdb to between 2017 and 2020). The antigens these receptors bind are not known. The full study reports these points: The tumor nonsynonymous mutation count correlated with the number of expanded alpha and beta TCRs within the tumor.

Library construction relied on 5' RACE. For sequencing, a NextSeq 500 was employed. TCRdb's own reprocessing of the public reads used fastp at Q25 and MiXCR and kept productive beta chains. Merged by CDR3 protein, the rows form single entries marked with the most common genes and DNA. In this sample the table shows over 3,000 distinct CDR3 sequences, 13% of which occur a single time. Of the sample, around 9.6% is held by the ten largest clones. In the paper's terms, the time point label means: sample taken at primary tumor resection. The specimen was lung tumor tissue, collected at surgery. All receptors come from a female donor with early-stage non-small cell lung cancer.

The sample holds a few counts of this clonotype. The CDR3 here is CSARAPTAVSSYNEQFF. The CDR3 DNA follows: TGCAGTGCTAGAGCCCCAACAGCGGTCAGCTCCTACAATGAGCAGTTCTTC. V gene TRBV20-1 combines with J gene TRBJ2-1; perhaps TRBD2 as D (5 bases). Germline lookup yields CDR1 DFQATT and CDR2 SNEGSKA (reference sequence). There are 17 residues in the CDR3. Trimming took off 1 base at V and 0 bases at J, with 16 bases between the two ends.

The chain links TRBV7-2 to TRBJ1-1, with 7 bases aligning to TRBD1. Germline lookup yields CDR1 SGHTA and CDR2 FQGNSA. Trimming at V came to 5 bases and at J to 3 bases, leaving 9 bases not matched to a gene. The CDR3 consists of 15 residues. CDR3 bases: TGTGCCAGCAGCCTACAGGGGAGAGGGTACACTGAAGCTTTCTTT. Protein product: CASSLQGRGYTEAFF.

The chain links TRBV19 to TRBJ1-2; TRBD1 might be the D (5 bases). This CDR3 has 16 amino acids. Trimming removed 4 bases from V and 3 bases from J, with 18 bases in between. Germline V CDR1 and CDR2: LNHDA, SQIVND (reference sequence). The CDR3 DNA reads TGTGCCAGTAGTAGAACCGGGACCGTCATTCACTATGGCTACACCTTC. Translation: CASSRTGTVIHYGYTF.

The chain uses TRBV11-1 and TRBJ1-3; D gene ambiguous. Trimming cost V 6 bases and J 2 bases, with 11 bases left between them. Germline V CDR1 and CDR2: SGHAT, FQDESV (reference sequence). The CDR3 has 14 amino acids. CDR3 nucleotide sequence: TGTGCCAGCAGTCAAGACCGGGCTGGAAACACCATATATTTT. This gives the protein CASSQDRAGNTIYF.

The sample holds a few counts of this clonotype. The gene calls are TRBV7-9 and TRBJ2-2; D remains unclear. Germline V gene lookup returns CDR1 SEHNR and CDR2 FQNEAQ (reference sequence). This CDR3 is built from 12 residues. V lost 5 bases and J lost 7, with 8 bases in between. DNA of the CDR3: TGTGCCAGCAGCCGGGTGGACGGGGAGCTGTTTTTT. It codes for CASSRVDGELFF.

The CDR3: CASSEAREVGGQFF. CDR3 bases: TGTGCCAGCAGTGAAGCGCGGGAGGTCGGAGGGCAGTTCTTC. J is TRBJ2-1 and V is TRBV2; 8 nucleotides agree with TRBD2. The V gene's germline CDR1 is SNHLY and CDR2 FYNNEI. The CDR3 contains 14 residues. With 0 bases clipped from V and 12 bases from J, the junction kept 7 bases outside the gene matches. Looking up the rest from reference TRBV2 and TRBJ2-1 gives the full variable domain: EPEVTQTPSHQVTQMGQEVILRCVPISNHLYFYWYRQILGQKVEFLVSFYNNEISEKSEIFDDQFSVERPDGSNFTLKIRSTKLEDSAMYFCASSEAREVGGQFFGPGTRLTVL.

By sample share, this clonotype is large. This sequence joins TRBV19 and TRBJ2-7; D ambiguous. Trimming removed 1 base at V and 9 bases at J, with 22 bases between. The CDR3 extends over 16 amino acids. CDR1 is LNHDA and CDR2 is SQIVND in the germline V gene (reference sequence). CDR3 in amino acids: CASSIGLATGAGVQYF. As DNA, the CDR3 is TGTGCCAGTAGTATAGGCCTGGCGACTGGCGCTGGAGTGCAGTACTTC.

This clonotype is medium-sized by share. The CDR3 DNA reads TGTGCCAGCAGCCTGGGGACAGGGGAAACCGGGGAGCTGTTTTTT. Its protein product is CASSLGTGETGELFF. J is TRBJ2-2 and V is TRBV3-1; 10 bases are a match to TRBD1. Trimming cost V 4 bases and J 5 bases; bases outside gene matches: 4. Looked up from germline, CDR1 is LGHDT and CDR2 is YNNKEL (reference sequence). The length of the CDR3 is 15 residues.

This clonotype is medium-sized (0.01 to 0.1%) by share. This sequence joins TRBV28 and TRBJ2-7; perhaps TRBD1 as D (6 bases). CDR1 is MDHEN, CDR2 SYDVKM, per germline. With 5 bases removed from V and 3 bases from J, the gap between germline ends came to 11 bases. This CDR3 has 13 residues. The CDR3 DNA reads as TGTGCCAGCAGTAGAGGACAGAACTACGAGCAGTACTTC. Protein: CASSRGQNYEQYF.

This clonotype qualifies as medium-sized. The chain is built from TRBV20-1 and TRBJ1-1; D is unresolved. The CDR3 spans 12 residues. CDR1 DFQATT and CDR2 SNEGSKA come from the germline V gene (reference sequence). V was pared by 4 bases and J by 3 bases, with 9 bases between. The CDR3 loop is CSAKRPDTEAFF. Here the CDR3 DNA reads TGCAGTGCTAAGAGACCGGACACTGAAGCTTTCTTT.

This clonotype has at least ten counts. V usage is TRBV28 and J usage is TRBJ1-5, with 8 bases fitting TRBD1. V was clipped by 6 bases and J by 5 bases; unmatched bases: 9. This CDR3 has 15 amino acids. Germline V lookup: CDR1 MDHEN, CDR2 SYDVKM. CDR3 sequence: CASSLGQGSYQPQHF. The CDR3 DNA follows: TGTGCCAGCAGCTTAGGACAGGGATCTTATCAGCCCCAGCATTTT.